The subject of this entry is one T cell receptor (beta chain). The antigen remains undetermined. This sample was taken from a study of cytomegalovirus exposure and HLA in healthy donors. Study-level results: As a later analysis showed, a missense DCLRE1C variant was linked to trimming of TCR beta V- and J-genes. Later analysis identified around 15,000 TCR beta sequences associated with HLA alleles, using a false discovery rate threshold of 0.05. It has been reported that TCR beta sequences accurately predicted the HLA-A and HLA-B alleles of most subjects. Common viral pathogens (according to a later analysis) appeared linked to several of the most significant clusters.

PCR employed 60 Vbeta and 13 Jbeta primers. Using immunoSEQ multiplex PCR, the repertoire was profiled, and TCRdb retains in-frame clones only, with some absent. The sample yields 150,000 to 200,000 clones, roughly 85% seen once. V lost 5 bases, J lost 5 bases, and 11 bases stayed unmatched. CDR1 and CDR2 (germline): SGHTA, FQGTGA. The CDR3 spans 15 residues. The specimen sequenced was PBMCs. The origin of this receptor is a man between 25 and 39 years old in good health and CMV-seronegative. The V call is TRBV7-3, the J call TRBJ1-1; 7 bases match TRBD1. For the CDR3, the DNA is TGTGCCAGCAGCGAGACAGGGTGGGGTGGGACTGAAGCTTTCTTT. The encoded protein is CASSETGWGGTEAFF.